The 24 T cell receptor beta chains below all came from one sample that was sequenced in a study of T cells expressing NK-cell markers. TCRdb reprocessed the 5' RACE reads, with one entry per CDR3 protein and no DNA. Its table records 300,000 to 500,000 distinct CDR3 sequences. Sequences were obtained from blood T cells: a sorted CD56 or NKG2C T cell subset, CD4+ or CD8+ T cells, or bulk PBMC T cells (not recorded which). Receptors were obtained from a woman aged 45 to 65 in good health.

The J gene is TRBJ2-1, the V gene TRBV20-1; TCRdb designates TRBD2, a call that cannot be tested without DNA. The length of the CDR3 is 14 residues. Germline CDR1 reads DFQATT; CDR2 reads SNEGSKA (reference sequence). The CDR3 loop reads CSARVGGPGNEQFF.

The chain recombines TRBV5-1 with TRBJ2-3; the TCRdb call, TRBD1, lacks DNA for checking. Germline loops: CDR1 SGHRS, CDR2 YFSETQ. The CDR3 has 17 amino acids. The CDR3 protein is CASSSDPGTVRADTQYF.

CDR3 amino acids: CASSRRKGSESSYNEQFF. V gene TRBV5-1 combines with J gene TRBJ2-1; TCRdb selects TRBD1, and the lack of DNA leaves this call unchecked. CDR3 length: 18 residues. Germline V gives CDR1 SGHRS, CDR2 YFSETQ.

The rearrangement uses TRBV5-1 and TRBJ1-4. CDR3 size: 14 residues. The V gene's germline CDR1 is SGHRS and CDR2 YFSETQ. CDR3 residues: CASSHTATNEKLFF.

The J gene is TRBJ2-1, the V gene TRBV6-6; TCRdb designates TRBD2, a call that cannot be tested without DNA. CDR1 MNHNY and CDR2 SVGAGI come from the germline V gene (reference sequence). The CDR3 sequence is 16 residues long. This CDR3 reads CASSYSAGVAYNEQFF.

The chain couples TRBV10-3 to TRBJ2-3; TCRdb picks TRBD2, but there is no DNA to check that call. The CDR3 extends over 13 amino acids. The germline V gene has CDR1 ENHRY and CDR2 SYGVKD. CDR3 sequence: CAIRGGNPDTQYF.

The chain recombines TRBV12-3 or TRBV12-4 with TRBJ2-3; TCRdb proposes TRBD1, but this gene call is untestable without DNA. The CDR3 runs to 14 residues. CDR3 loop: CASSLGAALGTQYF.

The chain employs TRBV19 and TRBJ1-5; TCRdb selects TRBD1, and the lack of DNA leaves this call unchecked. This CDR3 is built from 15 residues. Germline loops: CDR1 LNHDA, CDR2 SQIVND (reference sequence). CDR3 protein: CASKGTAYSNQPQHF. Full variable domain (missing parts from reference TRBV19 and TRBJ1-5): DGGITQSPKYLFRKEGQNVTLSCEQNLNHDAMYWYRQDPGQGLRLIYYSQIVNDFQKGDIAEGYSVSREKKESFPLTVTSAQKNPTAFYLCASKGTAYSNQPQHFGDGTRLSIL.

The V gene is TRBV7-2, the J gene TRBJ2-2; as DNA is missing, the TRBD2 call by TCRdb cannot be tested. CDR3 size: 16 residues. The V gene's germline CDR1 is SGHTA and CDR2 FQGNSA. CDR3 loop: CASSLAGSGRTGELFF.

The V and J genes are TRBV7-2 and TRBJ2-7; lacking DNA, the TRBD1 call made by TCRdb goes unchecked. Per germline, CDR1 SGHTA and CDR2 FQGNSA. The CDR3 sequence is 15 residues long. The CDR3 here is CASSSPQVGKYEQYF.

The CDR3 loop is CASSQVRLRGRGWGYTF. This chain connects TRBV4-1 to TRBJ1-2; the TCRdb call, TRBD1, lacks DNA for checking. Looked up from germline, CDR1 is MGHRA and CDR2 is YSYEKL. The CDR3 covers 17 residues.

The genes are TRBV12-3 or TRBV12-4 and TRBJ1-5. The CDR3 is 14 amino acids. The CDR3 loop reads CASRIAAGEGPQHF.

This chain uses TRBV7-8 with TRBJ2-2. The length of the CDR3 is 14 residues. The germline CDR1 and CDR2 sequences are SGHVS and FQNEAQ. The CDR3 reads CASSATVIAGELFF.

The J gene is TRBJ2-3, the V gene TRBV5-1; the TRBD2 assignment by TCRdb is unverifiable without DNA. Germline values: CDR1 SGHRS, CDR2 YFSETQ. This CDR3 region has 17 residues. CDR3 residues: CASSLSPVSGDTDTQYF. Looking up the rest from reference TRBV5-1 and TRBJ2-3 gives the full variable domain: KAGVTQTPRYLIKTRGQQVTLSCSPISGHRSVSWYQQTPGQGLQFLFEYFSETQRNKGNFPGRFSGRQFSNSRSEMNVSTLELGDSALYLCASSLSPVSGDTDTQYFGPGTRLTVL.

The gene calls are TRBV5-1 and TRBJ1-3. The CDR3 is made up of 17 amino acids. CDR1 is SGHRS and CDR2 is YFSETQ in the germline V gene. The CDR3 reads CASSLDGTLSSGNTIYF.

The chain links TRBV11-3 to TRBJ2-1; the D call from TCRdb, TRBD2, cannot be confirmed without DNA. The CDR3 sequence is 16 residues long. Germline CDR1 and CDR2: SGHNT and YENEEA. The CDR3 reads CASSSRPGPSGDEQFF.

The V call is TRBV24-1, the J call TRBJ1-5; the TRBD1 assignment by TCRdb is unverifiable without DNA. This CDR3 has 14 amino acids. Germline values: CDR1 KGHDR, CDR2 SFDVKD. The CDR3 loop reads CATSADSFNQPQHF.

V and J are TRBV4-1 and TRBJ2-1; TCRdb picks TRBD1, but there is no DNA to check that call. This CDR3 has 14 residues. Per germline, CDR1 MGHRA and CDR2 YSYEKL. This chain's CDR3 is CASSLDRGRNEQFF.

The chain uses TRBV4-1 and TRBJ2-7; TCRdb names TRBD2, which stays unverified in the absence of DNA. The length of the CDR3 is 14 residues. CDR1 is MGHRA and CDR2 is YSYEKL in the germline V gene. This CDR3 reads CASSLREEPYEQYF.

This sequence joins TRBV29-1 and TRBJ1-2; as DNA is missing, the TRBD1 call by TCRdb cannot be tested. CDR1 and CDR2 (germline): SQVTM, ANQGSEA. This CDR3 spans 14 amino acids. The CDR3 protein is CSVSTGQGNYGYTF.

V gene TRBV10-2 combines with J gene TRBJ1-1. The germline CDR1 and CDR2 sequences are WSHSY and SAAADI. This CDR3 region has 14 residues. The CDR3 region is CASSDGGRGGEAFF.

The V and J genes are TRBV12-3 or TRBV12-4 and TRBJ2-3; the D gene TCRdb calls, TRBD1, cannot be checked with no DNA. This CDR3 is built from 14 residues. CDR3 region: CASRGDEGTDTQYF.

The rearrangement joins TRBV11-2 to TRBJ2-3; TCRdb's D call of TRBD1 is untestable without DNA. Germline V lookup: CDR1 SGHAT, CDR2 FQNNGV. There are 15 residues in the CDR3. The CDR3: CASSPPGLDTDTQYF.

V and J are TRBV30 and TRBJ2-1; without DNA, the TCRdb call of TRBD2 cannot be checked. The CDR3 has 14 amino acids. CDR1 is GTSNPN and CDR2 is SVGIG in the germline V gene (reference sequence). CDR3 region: CAWTRTSPYNEQFF.